This paragraph covers one TCR beta chain sequence. Its target is unknown. This record belongs to a study of cytomegalovirus exposure and HLA in healthy donors. Study results and caveats: Sequencing depth roughly uniform across donors was assumed in presence/absence analyses. There were a few CMV-associated chains whose specificity for CMV antigens was confirmed in vitro. Earlier analysis yielded a pattern in which most TCR beta V segments were productive about 90% or about 30% of the time. Later analysis showed TCR association rates varying by HLA locus, highest for DRB1 and lowest for HLA-C.

PCR employed 60 Vbeta and 13 Jbeta primers. Profiling relied on immunoSEQ multiplex PCR, and the TCRdb table lists in-frame clones only, not all of them. This sample carries around 41,000 clones, 45% to 60% of them seen once, and the ten largest clones take roughly 5.6%. Sequencing used PBMCs. The TCR was taken from a man between 60 and 70 years old in good health and CMV-seronegative.

CDR3 amino acids: CASSFDTEAFF. The CDR3, as DNA: TGTGCCAGCAGCTTCGACACTGAAGCTTTCTTT. The chain combines TRBV7-8 with TRBJ1-1; D not resolved. Germline assignment: CDR1 SGHVS and CDR2 FQNEAQ. V was cut by 3 bases and J by 3 bases, with 2 bases left in between. This CDR3 is 11 amino acids long. The variable domain in full, completed from reference TRBV7-8 and TRBJ1-1, reads GAGVSQSPRYKVAKRGQDVALRCDPISGHVSLFWYQQALGQGPEFLTYFQNEAQLDKSGLPSDRFFAERPEGSVSTLKIQRTQQEDSAVYLCASSFDTEAFFGQGTRLTVV.